This TCR beta chain was sequenced for a study of regulatory T cells in long-lasting Graves disease. Germline CDR1 DFQATT, CDR2 SNEGSKA (reference sequence). The CDR3 runs 15 residues. V was pared by 0 bases and J by 2 bases, with 14 bases between. Libraries of TCR beta came from iRepertoire HTBI primers plus Arm-PCR of CDR3 regions. TCRdb re-called the multiplex PCR reads with MiXCR, one entry per CDR3 protein. The sample holds about 530,000 distinct CDR3 sequences; around 15% are singletons and the top ten take approximately 25%. There are many counts of this clonotype. Sample time point: newly diagnosed GD, antithyroid drugs for less than 3 months. The authors made the TCR library using RNA they extracted from PBMCs. The sample was also reused in another study, on T cells in Graves' hyperthyroidism and ophthalmopathy.

The sequencing used peripheral blood mononuclear cells (PBMCs), collected at new diagnosis, from a patient treated with antithyroid drugs. This rearrangement joins TRBV20-1 to TRBJ2-7; D may be TRBD1 or TRBD2 (5 bases each). The sequence came from a middle-aged woman with Graves disease. The CDR3: CSAREWGKAAYEQYF. The CDR3 DNA is TGCAGTGCTAGAGAATGGGGGAAGGCGGCCTACGAGCAGTACTTC.